Presented here are 10 T cell receptor beta chains from one specimen sequenced in a study of OX40 agonist ivuxolimab in advanced cancers. Some clones are missing from TCRdb's copy, which holds only in-frame ones; the method was immunoSEQ multiplex PCR. The sample contains about 29,000 clones, roughly 80% of which appear only once. Sequenced material: CD4+ or CD8+ T cells sorted from blood, taken in a trial of the OX40 agonist ivuxolimab. The source is an adult with an advanced solid tumor such as melanoma, head and neck, liver or kidney cancer.

This clone occurred a few times. The rearrangement joins TRBV5-8 to TRBJ1-1; D ambiguous. Deletions cut 5 bases from V and 0 bases from J, with 11 bases between. CDR1 is SGHTS, CDR2 YDEGEE, per germline. This CDR3 has 14 residues. In DNA, the CDR3 is TGTGCCAGCAGTCCCTATCGCTTGAACACTGAAGCTTTCTTT. It codes for CASSPYRLNTEAFF.

The V call is TRBV4-1, the J call TRBJ1-5; D possibly corresponds to TRBD1 (6 bases). CDR3 length: 15 residues. V lost 4 bases to trimming and J lost 4 bases, with 14 bases between them. Looked up from germline, CDR1 is MGHRA and CDR2 is YSYEKL. The DNA for the CDR3 is TGCGCCAGCAGCCTTCGGACAGCCGAGAATCAGCCCCAGCATTTT. Protein sequence: CASSLRTAENQPQHF.

This clone was counted between two and nine times. This rearrangement joins TRBV28 to TRBJ2-7; TRBD2 aligns across 15 bases. V was clipped by 5 bases and J by 2 bases; unmatched bases: 7. Germline CDR1 reads MDHEN; CDR2 reads SYDVKM. The CDR3 consists of 17 residues. CDR3 amino acids: CASSLGLAGGAAYEQYF. The CDR3 nucleotides read TGTGCCAGCAGTCTGGGACTAGCGGGAGGAGCAGCCTACGAGCAGTACTTC.

This clone occurred once. J is TRBJ2-3 and V is TRBV7-9; D unclear. V was cut by 5 bases and J by 2 bases, with 17 bases left in between. From germline, CDR1 is SEHNR and CDR2 FQNEAQ (reference sequence). The CDR3 is 16 residues long. The DNA of the CDR3 is TGTGCCAGCAGCACGAGCACAGTTATCAACACAGATACGCAGTATTTT. The encoded protein is CASSTSTVINTDTQYF.

This chain uses TRBV11-3 with TRBJ2-5, with a possible D match to TRBD1 (6 bases). The germline V and J ends were trimmed by 5 bases and 0 bases, with 13 bases remaining between them. The CDR3 has 15 residues. Germline CDR1 SGHNT, CDR2 YENEEA. The CDR3 spells CASSLPTGDQETQYF. CDR3 DNA: TGTGCCAGCAGCCTACCGACAGGCGACCAAGAGACCCAGTACTTC.

The chain joins TRBV7-9 to TRBJ2-7, with 9 bases aligning to TRBD1. Germline CDR1 is SEHNR and CDR2 is FQNEAQ (reference sequence). CDR3 length equals 16 residues. V lost 1 base, J lost 3 bases, and 7 bases stayed unmatched. The CDR3 region is CASSLDRDRELYEQYF. The CDR3 DNA sequence: TGTGCCAGCAGCTTAGATCGGGACAGGGAACTCTACGAGCAGTACTTC.

The rearrangement uses TRBV7-9 and TRBJ1-1, with D perhaps TRBD1 (5 bases). The V end lost 5 bases, the J end lost 7 bases, and 17 bases lay between the germline ends. CDR3 length: 14 residues. Germline V gene data show CDR1 as SEHNR and CDR2 as FQNEAQ (reference sequence). The CDR3 protein is CASSPPLGAVEAFF. The DNA for the CDR3 is TGTGCCAGCAGCCCCCCCCTTGGGGCGGTTGAAGCTTTCTTT.

This clone has just one count. V gene TRBV13 combines with J gene TRBJ2-1; perhaps TRBD1 as D (5 bases). Germline CDR1 is PRHDT and CDR2 is FYEKMQ (reference sequence). The V end was cut by 5 bases, the J end by 10 bases, with 12 bases between. The CDR3 is 12 amino acids. CDR3: CASSRYPGEQFF. CDR3 DNA sequence: TGTGCCAGCAGCAGGTACCCAGGGGAGCAGTTCTTC.

This chain joins TRBV27 and TRBJ1-6; 7 positions agree with TRBD1. V was pared by 2 bases and J by 7 bases, with 8 bases of the junction left unmatched. Germline V lookup: CDR1 MNHEY, CDR2 SMNVEV (reference sequence). The CDR3 sequence is 16 residues long. The CDR3 spells CASSLANRGRNSPLHF. As DNA, the CDR3 is TGTGCCAGCAGTTTAGCTAACAGGGGAAGAAATTCACCCCTCCACTTT.

The rearrangement joins TRBV4-1 to TRBJ2-1; 7 bases align to TRBD1. The junction had 7 bases not matched to a gene; V was cut back by 4 bases and J by 4 bases. Germline CDR1 is MGHRA and CDR2 is YSYEKL. The CDR3 is made up of 15 amino acids. CDR3 sequence: CASSLDRVEYNEQFF. DNA of the CDR3: TGCGCCAGCAGCCTAGACAGGGTGGAGTACAATGAGCAGTTCTTC.